The 14 T cell receptor beta chains below come from one sample, sequenced in a study of beta chain features in type 1 diabetes. Reverse transcribing all isolated RNA meant expressed TCRB transcripts were sequenced. The protocol was immunoSEQ multiplex PCR, while the TCRdb copy is restricted to in-frame clones and leaves out a portion. The sample includes about 450,000 clones, 9.5% to 12% of them seen just once. What was sequenced was naive CD4+ T cells from blood. These receptors all stem from a woman aged 18-30 years in good health.

V gene TRBV10-3 combines with J gene TRBJ1-4; 9 nucleotides match TRBD1. The CDR3 contains 14 residues. Germline V lookup: CDR1 ENHRY, CDR2 SYGVKD. After removal of 3 bases from V and 8 bases from J, the junction contained 4 bases not matched to a gene. DNA for the CDR3: TGTGCCATCAGTGATGGACAGGGGCAAGAAAAACTGTTTTTT. This encodes CAISDGQGQEKLFF.

This clone was recorded a few times. CDR3 loop: CASSSDRAETQYF. DNA of the CDR3: TGTGCCAGCTCATCAGACAGGGCGGAGACCCAGTACTTC. The chain is built from TRBV18 and TRBJ2-5, with 7 bases fitting TRBD1. CDR1 and CDR2 from the germline V gene are KGHSH and LQKENI. The CDR3 length is 13 residues. The junction had 5 bases not matched to a gene; V was cut back by 5 bases and J by 5 bases.

The V and J genes are TRBV30 and TRBJ1-1; D perhaps matches TRBD1 (5 bases). The germline CDR1 and CDR2 sequences are GTSNPN and SVGIG (reference sequence). The CDR3 has 14 amino acids. Trimming shortened V by 0 bases and J by 11 bases, and 19 bases separated the two germline ends. CDR3 nucleotide sequence: TGTGCCTGGAGTGTAGAGGCGGGGACCCGGGGGGCTTTCTTT. This gives the protein CAWSVEAGTRGAFF.

This clone was observed a handful of times. This chain uses TRBV7-6 with TRBJ2-5, with 10 bases identical to TRBD2. CDR1 is SGHVS, CDR2 FNYEAQ, per germline. The CDR3 covers 18 residues. Trimming cost V 0 bases and J 5 bases; bases outside gene matches: 12. CDR3 nucleotide sequence: TGTGCCAGCAGCTTAGCGCTGGGAGCGGGAGGGCCGGGGGAGACCCAGTACTTC. Amino acid sequence: CASSLALGAGGPGETQYF. Looking up the rest from reference TRBV7-6 and TRBJ2-5 gives the full variable domain: GAGVSQSPRYKVTKRGQDVALRCDPISGHVSLYWYRQALGQGPEFLTYFNYEAQQDKSGLPNDRFSAERPEGSISTLTIQRTEQRDSAMYRCASSLALGAGGPGETQYFGPGTRLLVL.

The genes are TRBV7-9 and TRBJ2-3; D tentatively fits TRBD1 or TRBD2 (5 bases each). This CDR3 contains 13 residues. V lost 3 bases to trimming and J lost 2 bases, with 6 bases between them. Germline lookup yields CDR1 SEHNR and CDR2 FQNEAQ (reference sequence). The CDR3 DNA is TGTGCCAGCAGCTTCGGGACCACAGATACGCAGTATTTT. Amino acid sequence: CASSFGTTDTQYF.

This clone was found a few times. The chain has TRBV5-1 and TRBJ2-1; 9 positions agree with TRBD1. In germline, CDR1 is SGHRS, CDR2 YFSETQ. The CDR3 has 16 residues. V shed 7 bases, J shed 5 bases, and the junction held 13 bases outside the gene matches. CDR3 residues: CASGLIQGAMDNEQFF. The CDR3 DNA sequence: TGCGCCAGCGGACTAATACAGGGGGCAATGGACAATGAGCAGTTCTTC.

This clone has more than one count but fewer than ten. The chain recombines TRBV15 with TRBJ2-7, with D unresolved. The CDR3 is made up of 13 amino acids. Trimming shortened V by 1 base and J by 6 bases, and 10 bases separated the two germline ends. The V gene's germline CDR1 is LNHNV and CDR2 YYDKDF (reference sequence). The CDR3 sequence is CATSRVGLIEQYV. For the CDR3, the DNA is TGTGCCACCAGCAGAGTCGGGCTGATCGAGCAGTACGTC.

This clone was counted a few times. This chain uses TRBV28 with TRBJ1-2; D unclear. V lost 6 bases to trimming and J lost 0 bases, with 8 bases between them. Germline CDR1 MDHEN, CDR2 SYDVKM. The CDR3 runs to 13 residues. This CDR3 is CASRVPANYGYTF. The CDR3 DNA reads as TGTGCCAGCAGGGTTCCGGCTAACTATGGCTACACCTTC.

This clone was found a few times. The chain couples TRBV29-1 to TRBJ1-1, with no clear D. The CDR3 sequence is 12 residues long. V lost 0 bases and J lost 6, with 8 bases in between. Germline V CDR1 and CDR2: SQVTM, ANQGSEA. The CDR3 DNA sequence: TGCAGCGTTGAAGATCCAGCCTCTGAAGCTTTCTTT. It is translated as CSVEDPASEAFF.

This clone turned up a few times. The J gene is TRBJ2-3, the V gene TRBV29-1; D not certain. Between the trimmed V and J ends, which lost 4 bases and 3 bases, there was a span of 11 bases. Germline V gene data show CDR1 as SQVTM and CDR2 as ANQGSEA. The CDR3 runs to 13 residues. CDR3 sequence (DNA): TGCAGCGTTGCCAGCCCGACAACAGATACGCAGTATTTT. Protein sequence: CSVASPTTDTQYF.

This clone was counted only a few times. The rearrangement joins TRBV29-1 to TRBJ1-2; the D gene is possibly TRBD1 (5 bases). The V gene lost 4 bases and the J gene lost 1 base, with 10 bases spanning the gap. Germline loops: CDR1 SQVTM, CDR2 ANQGSEA. This CDR3 comprises 13 residues. Here the CDR3 reads CSVVWGVNYGYTF. As DNA, the CDR3 is TGCAGCGTTGTTTGGGGGGTTAACTATGGCTACACCTTC. The full variable domain, in which reference TRBV29-1 and TRBJ1-2 provide the parts outside the CDR3, is SAVISQKPSRDICQRGTSLTIQCQVDSQVTMMFWYRQQPGQSLTLIATANQGSEATYESGFVIDKFPISRPNLTFSTLTVSNMSPEDSSIYLCSVVWGVNYGYTFGSGTRLTVV.

This clone was observed a few times. The gene calls are TRBV10-3 and TRBJ2-7, with 8 bases matching TRBD2. Trimming removed 4 bases from V and 5 bases from J; junction bases left unmatched: 7. Germline V CDR1 and CDR2: ENHRY, SYGVKD. The CDR3 totals 14 residues. CDR3 region: CAISVSSGGDEQYF. The DNA for the CDR3 is TGTGCCATCAGTGTTTCTTCGGGAGGGGACGAGCAGTACTTC.

The chain carries TRBV5-4 and TRBJ2-3; D gene ambiguous. The germline CDR1 and CDR2 sequences are SGHNT and YYREEE (reference sequence). V was shortened by 5 bases and J by 2 bases, with 9 bases between the two germline ends. The CDR3 covers 13 residues. CDR3 residues: CASRTQPTDTQYF. CDR3 bases: TGTGCCAGCAGGACTCAACCCACAGATACGCAGTATTTT.

V and J are TRBV7-2 and TRBJ2-5; perhaps TRBD2 as D (5 bases). Germline loops: CDR1 SGHTA, CDR2 FQGNSA. The V and J ends lost 3 bases and 2 bases respectively, with 13 bases between them. The CDR3 extends over 15 amino acids. DNA of the CDR3: TGTGCCAGCAGCTTGTTCAGCGGTCATCAAGAGACCCAGTACTTC. It encodes CASSLFSGHQETQYF.